This paragraph covers one TCR beta chain sequence. This clonotype has a count of ten or more. Its antigen target is currently unknown. No base quality information exists; no much larger clone differs at one position. cDNA was synthesized by template-switch 5'RACE using a primer with a 10-nucleotide random unique molecular identifier that tagged each TCR transcript. Each sequencing run produced over 170 million TCR-beta sequences covering 15-18 subjects. Total RNA was extracted with the RNeasy kit. Using the KAPA Real-time Library Amplification kit, TCR-beta VDJ regions were amplified with primers for the TCR constant region and the 5'RACE anchor. A first PCR added sample indexes and Illumina adaptors, after which a second PCR increased the library yield. The roughly 650 bp TCR product was size-selected on a 2% E-gel SizeSelection system after Ampure bead purification. Before pooling, libraries had their quality checked on a Bioanalyzer, their concentration measured with Qubit, and their quantity determined with the Kapa Library Quantification kit. Libraries were sequenced paired-end 2 x 150 bp on an Illumina HiSeq 2500. To increase sequence diversity, about 25-31% phiX was spiked into each library pool. The authors' analysis ran thus. The UMI-based MiGEC pipeline processed quality-filtered reads and removed over 85% of raw TCR sequences during error correction. IMGT germline references were used for aligning VDJ genes, and each clonotype was defined as a unique CDR3 amino acid sequence together with its V-J genes. Clonal expansion, Shannon diversity and CDR3 relatedness (CalcPairwiseDistances, ClusterSamples) were evaluated with VDJtools, and phylogenetic trees were built with CLCbio workbench. Expanded clones were defined as having at least 8 unique UMIs, based on coefficient-of-variation modelling across technical triplicates. The public reads were quality trimmed at Q25 with fastp and then assembled into clones with MiXCR by TCRdb, keeping productive beta chains. CDR3 protein duplicates are merged, each entry listing the most common genes and DNA. For this entry, the V and J calls and clone size follow TCRdb and not the study's own pipeline. Present in this sample are under 50,000 distinct CDR3 sequences, around 13% of which were seen just once. The ten largest clones represent about 4.9% of the sample.

These data originate in a study of neurological immune-mediated disorders (dated by TCRdb to between 2017 and 2020). About the investigation overall: Peripheral blood TCR-beta repertoires from patients with HTLV-I-associated myelopathy (HAM/TSP), patients with multiple sclerosis, and healthy controls were compared in the study using UMI-based sequencing. The 95 to 120 TCR-beta libraries included longitudinal samples, technical triplicates and paired sorted CD4+ and CD8+ T-cell subsets alongside PBMC samples. The cohort was made up of 68 subjects, consisting of roughly 15 HAM/TSP patients, 35 or so multiple sclerosis patients and 20 healthy controls. Each longitudinal HAM/TSP and healthy donor was sampled at 3 time-points spaced at about 3-45 month intervals. The full study reports these points: No identical CDR3 amino acid sequences were shared among expanded clones across subjects, suggesting private TCR-beta repertoires in all groups. TCR clonal expansion was highest in HAM/TSP patients and lowest in MS patients, with MS patients falling below even healthy controls.

The time point label of this sample denotes: longitudinal time-point 2. For unsorted PBMC libraries, 2 million PBMCs were used after storage in RNAlater at -80 degrees C until RNA extraction. PBMCs were separated from peripheral blood using Ficoll-Hypaque density gradient centrifugation and then cryopreserved in liquid nitrogen. The CDR3 runs 13 residues from the cysteine to the phenylalanine. Just CDR3 DNA is preserved here, 39 bases in frame from base 1. V is reduced by 3 bases and J by 7 bases, leaving a spacing of 13 bases between them. The CDR1 and CDR2 encoded by the germline V gene (reference sequence) are DFQATT and SNEGSKA.

The sequence is built from TRBV20-1 and TRBJ1-5, with the D gene not confidently named. The clonotype comes from a male donor with HTLV-1-associated myelopathy (HAM/TSP). The specimen sequenced was PBMCs. For the CDR3, the sequence is CSASQSSQQPQHF. The sequenced DNA is TGCAGTGCTAGTCAATCATCACAGCAGCCCCAGCATTTT.